The T cell receptor beta chain described here comes from a study of cytomegalovirus exposure and HLA in healthy donors. Overall study context: There were 88 million or so unique TCRs (from HLA-typed donors) in an early data release.

The CDR3 extends over 14 amino acids. J was trimmed by 4 bases and V by 0 bases; bases with no gene match: 3. Germline lookup yields CDR1 SGHKS and CDR2 YYEKEE (reference sequence). In regard to this clone: Antigen unknown.

The PCR had 60 Vbeta and 13 Jbeta primers. Clones were sequenced by immunoSEQ multiplex PCR, and TCRdb holds only the in-frame ones, with some missing. The sample carries about 160,000 clones, 70% to 80% recorded once. Regarding the study as a whole: TCR beta V segments were, for the most part, productive about 87% or about 30% of the time in an earlier analysis.

The TCR originated in a man aged 18 to 30 in good health and CMV-seropositive. The chain joins TRBV5-5 to TRBJ1-2; TRBD1 matches 7 bases. Specimen: PBMCs. The chain's CDR3 is CASSLGQGPYGYTF. The DNA for the CDR3 is TGTGCCAGCAGCTTGGGACAGGGCCCCTATGGCTACACCTTC.